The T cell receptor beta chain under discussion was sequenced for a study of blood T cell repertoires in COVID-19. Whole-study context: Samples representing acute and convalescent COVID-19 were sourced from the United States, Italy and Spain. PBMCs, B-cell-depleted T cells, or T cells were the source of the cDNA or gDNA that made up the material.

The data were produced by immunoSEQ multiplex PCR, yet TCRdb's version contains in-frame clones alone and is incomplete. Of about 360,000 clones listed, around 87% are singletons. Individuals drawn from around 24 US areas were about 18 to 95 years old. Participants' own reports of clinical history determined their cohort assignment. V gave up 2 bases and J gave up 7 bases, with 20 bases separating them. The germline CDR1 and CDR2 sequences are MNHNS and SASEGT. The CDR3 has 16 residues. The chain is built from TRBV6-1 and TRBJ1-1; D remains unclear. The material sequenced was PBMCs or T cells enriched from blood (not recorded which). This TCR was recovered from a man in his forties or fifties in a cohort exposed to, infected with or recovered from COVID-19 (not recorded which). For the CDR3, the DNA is TGTGCCAGCAGTGAAAATCATGAGGTTTTGGTCGGTGAAGCTTTCTTT. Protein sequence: CASSENHEVLVGEAFF.